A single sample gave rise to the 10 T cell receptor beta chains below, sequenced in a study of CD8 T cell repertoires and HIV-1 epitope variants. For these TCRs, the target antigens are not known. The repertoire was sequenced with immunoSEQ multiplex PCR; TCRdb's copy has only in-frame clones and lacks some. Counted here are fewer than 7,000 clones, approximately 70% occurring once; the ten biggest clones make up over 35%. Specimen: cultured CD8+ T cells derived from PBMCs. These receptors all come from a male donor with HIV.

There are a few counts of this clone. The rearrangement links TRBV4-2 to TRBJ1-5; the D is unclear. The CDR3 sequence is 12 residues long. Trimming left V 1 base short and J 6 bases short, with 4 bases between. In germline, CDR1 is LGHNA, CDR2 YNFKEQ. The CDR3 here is CASSQGGQPQHF. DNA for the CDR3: TGTGCCAGCAGCCAAGGGGGTCAGCCCCAGCATTTT.

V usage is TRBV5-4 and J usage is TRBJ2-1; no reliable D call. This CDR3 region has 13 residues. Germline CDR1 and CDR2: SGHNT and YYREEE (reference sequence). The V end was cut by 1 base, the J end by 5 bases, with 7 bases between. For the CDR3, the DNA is TGTGCCAGCAGCTTGATGGTTGACAATGAGCAGTTCTTC. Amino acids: CASSLMVDNEQFF. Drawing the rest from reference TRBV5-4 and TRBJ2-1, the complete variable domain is ETGVTQSPTHLIKTRGQQVTLRCSSQSGHNTVSWYQQALGQGPQFIFQYYREEENGRGNFPPRFSGLQFPNYSSELNVNALELDDSALYLCASSLMVDNEQFFGPGTRLTVL.

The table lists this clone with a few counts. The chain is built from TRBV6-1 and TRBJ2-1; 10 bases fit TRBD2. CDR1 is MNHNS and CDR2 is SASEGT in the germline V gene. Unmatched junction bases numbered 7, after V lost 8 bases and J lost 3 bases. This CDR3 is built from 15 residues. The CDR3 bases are TGTGCCAGCGCCGGACTAGCGGACGTCTACAATGAGCAGTTCTTC. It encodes CASAGLADVYNEQFF.

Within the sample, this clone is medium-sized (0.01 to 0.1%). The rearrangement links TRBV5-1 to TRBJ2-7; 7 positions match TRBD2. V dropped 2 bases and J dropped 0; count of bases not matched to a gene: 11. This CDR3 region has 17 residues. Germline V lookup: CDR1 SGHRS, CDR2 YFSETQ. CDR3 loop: CASSLYSGTTSSYEQYF. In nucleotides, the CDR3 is TGCGCCAGCAGCTTATACAGCGGGACCACAAGCTCCTACGAGCAGTACTTC. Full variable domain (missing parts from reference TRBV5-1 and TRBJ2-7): KAGVTQTPRYLIKTRGQQVTLSCSPISGHRSVSWYQQTPGQGLQFLFEYFSETQRNKGNFPGRFSGRQFSNSRSEMNVSTLELGDSALYLCASSLYSGTTSSYEQYFGPGTRLTVT.

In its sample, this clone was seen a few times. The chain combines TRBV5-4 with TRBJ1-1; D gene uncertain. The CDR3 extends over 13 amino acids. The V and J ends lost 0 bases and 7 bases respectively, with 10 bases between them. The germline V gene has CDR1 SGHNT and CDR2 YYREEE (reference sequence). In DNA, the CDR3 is TGTGCCAGCAGCTTGGGGGTGGGATATGAAGCTTTCTTT. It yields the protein CASSLGVGYEAFF.

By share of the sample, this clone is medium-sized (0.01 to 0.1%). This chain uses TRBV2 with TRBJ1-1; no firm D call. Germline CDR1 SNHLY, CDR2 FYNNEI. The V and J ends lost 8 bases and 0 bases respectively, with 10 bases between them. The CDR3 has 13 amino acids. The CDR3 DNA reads TGTGCCAGCCGTGGAATTATGAACACTGAAGCTTTCTTT. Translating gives CASRGIMNTEAFF.

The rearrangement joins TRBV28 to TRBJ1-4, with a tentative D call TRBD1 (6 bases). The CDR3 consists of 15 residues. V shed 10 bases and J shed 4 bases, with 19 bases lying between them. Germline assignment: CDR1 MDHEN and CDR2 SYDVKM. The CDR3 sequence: CAISDGGSVNEKLFF. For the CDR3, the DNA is TGTGCCATCTCAGACGGGGGCTCAGTTAATGAAAAACTGTTTTTT.

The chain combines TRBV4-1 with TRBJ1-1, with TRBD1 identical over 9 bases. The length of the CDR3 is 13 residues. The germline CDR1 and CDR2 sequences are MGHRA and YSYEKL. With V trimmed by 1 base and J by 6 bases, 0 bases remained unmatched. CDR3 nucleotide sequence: TGCGCCAGCAGCCAAGGGACAGGGGCTGAAGCTTTCTTT. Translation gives CASSQGTGAEAFF.

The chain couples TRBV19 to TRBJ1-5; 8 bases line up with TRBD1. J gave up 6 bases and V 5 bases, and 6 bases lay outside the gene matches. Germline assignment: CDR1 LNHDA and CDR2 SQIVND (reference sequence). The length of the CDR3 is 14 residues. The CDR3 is CASSPDRGSQPQHF. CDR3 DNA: TGTGCCAGTAGTCCCGACAGGGGTAGTCAGCCCCAGCATTTT. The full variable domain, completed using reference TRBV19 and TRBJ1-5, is DGGITQSPKYLFRKEGQNVTLSCEQNLNHDAMYWYRQDPGQGLRLIYYSQIVNDFQKGDIAEGYSVSREKKESFPLTVTSAQKNPTAFYLCASSPDRGSQPQHFGDGTRLSIL.

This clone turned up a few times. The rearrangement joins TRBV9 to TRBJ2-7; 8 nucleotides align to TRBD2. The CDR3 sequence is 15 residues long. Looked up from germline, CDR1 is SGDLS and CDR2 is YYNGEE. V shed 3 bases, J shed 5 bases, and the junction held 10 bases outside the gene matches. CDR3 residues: CASSAAPGGQHEQYF. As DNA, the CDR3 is TGTGCCAGCAGCGCTGCCCCGGGAGGGCAACACGAGCAGTACTTC.